Listed here is a single T cell receptor (beta chain). Its target is not known. The data stem from a study of T cell repertoires in cytomegalovirus infection. Background on the study: Recently identified HLA-C-restricted and well-studied HLA-B-restricted CMV epitopes were used. Indications of both CMV infection and matching HLA type were provided by public TCR beta signatures.

Germline CDR1 LGHDT, CDR2 YNNKEL (reference sequence). The CDR3 extends over 14 amino acids. Trimming removed 3 bases at V and 7 bases at J, with 16 bases between. TCRdb re-called the reads through MiXCR, storing one row per CDR3 protein. This table holds about 500,000 distinct CDR3 sequences, about 33% found once. The chain employs TRBV3-1 and TRBJ2-7, with unresolved D. This clonotype was obtained from a human donor in good health (CMV status not recorded). Some clones in this sample may be carry-over from other donors' samples. The sample was cultured PBMCs, taken from culture after CMV antigen stimulation. CDR3: CASSQMDGPWEQYF. The DNA of the CDR3 is TGTGCCAGCAGCCAGATGGATGGCCCTTGGGAGCAGTACTTC.